The 7 T cell receptor beta chains given below trace back to one sample, sequenced in a study of response to subunit inactivated influenza vaccine. MiXCR, applied by TCRdb to the RT-PCR reads, yields one record per CDR3 protein. The data contain about 520,000 distinct CDR3 sequences, approximately 7.8% of them singletons. The sample in question was PBMCs from blood, obtained 23 to 25 months after vaccination. These receptors all stem from a man between 50 and 69 years old who received an inactivated influenza vaccine.

This clonotype was seen only a few times. The chain combines TRBV11-2 with TRBJ2-3; D is perhaps TRBD1 (5 bases). Germline loops: CDR1 SGHAT, CDR2 FQNNGV. V was cut by 2 bases and J by 2 bases, with 11 bases left in between. This CDR3 region has 15 residues. This CDR3 is CASSLIGGATDTQYF. The CDR3 coding sequence is TGTGCCAGCAGCTTAATCGGTGGGGCCACAGATACGCAGTATTTT.

This clonotype showed up many times. The CDR3 nucleotides read TGCAGTGCTAGAGGGGGGGGCTGGGCCTGGTACTTC. Its translation: CSARGGGWAWYF. This chain joins TRBV20-1 and TRBJ2-7, with D possibly matching TRBD2 (7 bases). The CDR3 covers 12 residues. Trimming stripped 1 base from V and 12 bases from J, with 16 bases between. CDR1 is DFQATT and CDR2 is SNEGSKA in the germline V gene (reference sequence).

Concerning this clonotype: This may be a read error: a much more frequent sequence differs by one nucleotide. The chain combines TRBV5-1 with TRBJ1-2, with D maybe TRBD1 (5 bases). Germline CDR1 and CDR2: SGHRS and YFSETQ. The length of the CDR3 is 14 residues. CDR3 in amino acids: CASSPGDRNYVYTF. The CDR3, as DNA: TGCGCCAGCAGCCCGGGCGACAGAAACTATGTCTACACCTTC.

This clonotype has ten or more counts. V is TRBV3-1 and J is TRBJ2-7, with 10 bases that match TRBD1. Trimming cost V 5 bases and J 7 bases; bases outside gene matches: 8. The CDR3 extends over 14 amino acids. The germline gives CDR1 LGHDT, CDR2 YNNKEL (reference sequence). CDR3 DNA: TGTGCCAGCAGCGTCGGGACAGGGGTCGAGGAGCAGTACTTC. Translating gives CASSVGTGVEEQYF.

This clonotype was observed a few times. V gene TRBV25-1 combines with J gene TRBJ1-4, with 8 positions matching TRBD1. Looked up from germline, CDR1 is MGHDK and CDR2 is SYGVNS. There are 16 residues in the CDR3. The V gene end was trimmed by 3 bases and the J gene end by 8 bases; junction bases not matched to a gene: 11. The DNA of the CDR3 is TGTGCCAGCAGTGACCCGATTACAGGGGGTGGGGAAAAACTGTTTTTT. As protein: CASSDPITGGGEKLFF.

The chain employs TRBV28 and TRBJ1-1; D unclear. The CDR3 totals 14 residues. Germline V lookup: CDR1 MDHEN, CDR2 SYDVKM. V lost 3 bases to trimming and J lost 4 bases, with 12 bases between them. The CDR3 here is CASSLATTRTEAFF. The CDR3 DNA sequence: TGTGCCAGCAGTTTGGCTACGACTCGCACTGAAGCTTTCTTT.

This clonotype was counted only a few times. The chain joins TRBV10-3 to TRBJ2-7; no reliable D call. Trimming removed 10 bases from V and 1 base from J, with 14 bases in between. There are 13 residues in the CDR3. Germline CDR1 is ENHRY and CDR2 is SYGVKD. CDR3 DNA: TGTGCCACCGCCGTGGCGCTTTCCTACGAGCAGTACTTC. It yields the protein CATAVALSYEQYF.